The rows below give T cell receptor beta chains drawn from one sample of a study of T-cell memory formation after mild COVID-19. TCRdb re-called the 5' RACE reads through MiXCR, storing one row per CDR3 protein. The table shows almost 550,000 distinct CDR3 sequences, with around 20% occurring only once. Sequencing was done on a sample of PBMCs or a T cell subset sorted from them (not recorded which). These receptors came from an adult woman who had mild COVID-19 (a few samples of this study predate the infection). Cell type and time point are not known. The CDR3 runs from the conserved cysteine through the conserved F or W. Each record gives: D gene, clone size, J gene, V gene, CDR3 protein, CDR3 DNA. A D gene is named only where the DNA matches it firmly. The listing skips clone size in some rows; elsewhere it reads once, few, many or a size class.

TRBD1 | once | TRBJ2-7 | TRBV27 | CASSSYFRPLRDRDGTVPYEQYF | TGTGCCAGCAGTTCGTACTTCCGTCCACTCCGGGACAGAGACGGAACAGTTCCCTACGAGCAGTACTTC
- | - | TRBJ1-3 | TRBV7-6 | CASSSILSGNTIYF | TGTGCCAGCAGCTCAATACTCTCTGGAAACACCATATATTTT
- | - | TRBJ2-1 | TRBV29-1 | CSVHGGGQLDSYNEQFF | TGCAGCGTGCATGGAGGTGGGCAGTTAGACTCCTACAATGAGCAGTTCTTC
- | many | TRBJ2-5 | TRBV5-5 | CASSFLQKEETQYF | TGTGCCAGCAGCTTTCTGCAGAAGGAGGAGACCCAGTACTTC
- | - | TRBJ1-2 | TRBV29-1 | CSALTALRYGYTF | TGCAGCGCCTTGACAGCGTTGCGCTATGGCTACACCTTC
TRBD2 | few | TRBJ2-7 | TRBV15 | CATSRGEGSYEQYF | TGTGCCACCAGCAGAGGGGAGGGATCCTACGAGCAGTACTTC
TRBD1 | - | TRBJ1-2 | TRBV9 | CASSVARGTGMSYTF | TGTGCCAGCAGCGTAGCTCGAGGGACAGGGATGAGCTACACCTTC
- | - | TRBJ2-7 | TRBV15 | CATSRDPLTSEQYF | TGTGCCACCAGCAGAGATCCCCTGACTAGCGAGCAGTACTTC
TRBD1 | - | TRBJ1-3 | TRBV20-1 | CSATRDRGKAGNTIYF | TGCAGTGCTACCCGGGACAGGGGCAAAGCGGGAAACACCATATATTTT
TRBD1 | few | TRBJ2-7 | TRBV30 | CAWRRDSGAYEQYF | TGTGCCTGGAGAAGGGACAGCGGAGCCTACGAGCAGTACTTC
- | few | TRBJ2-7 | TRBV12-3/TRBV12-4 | CASSYWTSEQYF | TGTGCCAGCAGTTATTGGACGTCCGAGCAGTACTTC
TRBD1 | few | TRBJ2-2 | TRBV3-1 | CASSRTGGARTGELFF | TGTGCCAGCAGCCGGACAGGGGGCGCACGGACCGGGGAGCTGTTTTTT
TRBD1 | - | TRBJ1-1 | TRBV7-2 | CASSEQGPNTEAFF | TGTGCCAGCAGCGAACAGGGGCCTAACACTGAAGCTTTCTTT
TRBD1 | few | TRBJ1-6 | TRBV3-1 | CASSPGQGESPLHF | TGTGCCAGCAGCCCGGGACAGGGTGAGTCACCCCTCCACTTT
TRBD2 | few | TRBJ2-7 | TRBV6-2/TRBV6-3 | CASSAGLAGGNEQYF | TGTGCCAGCAGTGCCGGACTAGCGGGAGGCAACGAGCAGTACTTC
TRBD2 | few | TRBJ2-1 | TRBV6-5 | CASSLTSGSPDEQFF | TGTGCCAGCAGCCTGACTAGCGGGAGTCCGGATGAGCAGTTCTTC
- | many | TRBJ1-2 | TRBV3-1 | CASSPRPTDYGYTF | TGTGCCAGCAGCCCACGCCCCACCGACTATGGCTACACCTTC
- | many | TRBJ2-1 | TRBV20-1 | CSARFRPELGPYNEQFF | TGCAGTGCTAGATTTCGCCCGGAGCTGGGTCCCTACAATGAGCAGTTCTTC
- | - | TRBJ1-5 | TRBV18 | CASSPTRYQPQHF | TGTGCCAGCTCACCGACACGGTATCAGCCCCAGCATTTT
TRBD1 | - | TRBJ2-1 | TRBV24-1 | CATSGTGGLNEQFF | TGTGCCACCAGTGGGACAGGGGGGTTAAATGAGCAGTTCTTC